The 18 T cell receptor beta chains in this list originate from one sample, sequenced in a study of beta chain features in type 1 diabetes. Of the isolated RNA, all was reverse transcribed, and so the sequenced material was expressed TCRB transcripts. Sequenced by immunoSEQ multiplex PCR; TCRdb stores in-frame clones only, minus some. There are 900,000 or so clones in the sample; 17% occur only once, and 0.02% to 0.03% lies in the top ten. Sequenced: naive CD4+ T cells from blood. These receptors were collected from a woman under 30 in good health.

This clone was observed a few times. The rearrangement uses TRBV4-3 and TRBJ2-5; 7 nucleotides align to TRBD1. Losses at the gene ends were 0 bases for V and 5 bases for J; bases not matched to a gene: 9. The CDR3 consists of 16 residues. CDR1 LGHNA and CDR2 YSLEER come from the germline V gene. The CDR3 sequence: CASSQDYEGAVETQYF. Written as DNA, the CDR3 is TGCGCCAGCAGCCAAGATTACGAGGGGGCAGTGGAGACCCAGTACTTC.

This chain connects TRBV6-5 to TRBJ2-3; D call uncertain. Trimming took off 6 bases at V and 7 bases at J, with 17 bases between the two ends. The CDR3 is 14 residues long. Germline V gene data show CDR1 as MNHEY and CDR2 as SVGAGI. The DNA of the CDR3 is TGTGCCAGCAGACCGGCTAGTCTCCCCCATACGCAGTATTTT. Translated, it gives CASRPASLPHTQYF.

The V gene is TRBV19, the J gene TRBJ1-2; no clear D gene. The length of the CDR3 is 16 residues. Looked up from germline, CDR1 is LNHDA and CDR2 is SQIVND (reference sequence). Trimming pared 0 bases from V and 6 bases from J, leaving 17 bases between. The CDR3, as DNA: TGTGCCAGTAGTATAGATCTATTGCGGTTGTTCGATGGCTACACCTTC. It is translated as CASSIDLLRLFDGYTF.

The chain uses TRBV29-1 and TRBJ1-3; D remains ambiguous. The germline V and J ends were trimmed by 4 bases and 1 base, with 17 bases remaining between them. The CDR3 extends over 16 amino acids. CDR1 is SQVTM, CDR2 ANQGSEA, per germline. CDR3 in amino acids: CSVVDGFGDSGNTIYF. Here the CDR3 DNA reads TGCAGCGTTGTCGATGGTTTTGGGGATTCTGGAAACACCATATATTTT.

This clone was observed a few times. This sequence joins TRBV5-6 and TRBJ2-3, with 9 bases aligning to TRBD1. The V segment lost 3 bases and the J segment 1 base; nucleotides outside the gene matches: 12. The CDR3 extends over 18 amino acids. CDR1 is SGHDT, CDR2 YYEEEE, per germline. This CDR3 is CASSSPRGTGTGTDTQYF. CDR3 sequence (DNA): TGTGCCAGCAGCTCTCCCAGGGGGACAGGGACTGGCACAGATACGCAGTATTTT.

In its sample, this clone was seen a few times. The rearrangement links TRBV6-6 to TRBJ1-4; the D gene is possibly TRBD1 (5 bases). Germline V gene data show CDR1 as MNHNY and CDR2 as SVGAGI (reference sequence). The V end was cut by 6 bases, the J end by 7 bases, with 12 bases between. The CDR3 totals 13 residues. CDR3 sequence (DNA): TGTGCCAGCAGAATTCAGGGTGGTGAAAAACTGTTTTTT. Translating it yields CASRIQGGEKLFF.

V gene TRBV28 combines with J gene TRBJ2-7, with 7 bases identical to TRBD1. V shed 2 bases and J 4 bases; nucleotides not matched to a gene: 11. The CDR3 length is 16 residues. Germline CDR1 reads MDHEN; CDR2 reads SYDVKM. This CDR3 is CASSLASETGNYEQYF. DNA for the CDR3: TGTGCCAGCAGTTTAGCATCAGAGACAGGGAATTACGAGCAGTACTTC.

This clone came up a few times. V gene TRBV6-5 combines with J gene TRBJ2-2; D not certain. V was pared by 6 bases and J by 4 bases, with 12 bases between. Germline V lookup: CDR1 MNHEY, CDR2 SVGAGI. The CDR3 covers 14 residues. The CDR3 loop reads CASSRASVTGELFF. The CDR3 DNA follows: TGTGCCAGCAGCCGGGCCAGCGTCACCGGGGAGCTGTTTTTT.

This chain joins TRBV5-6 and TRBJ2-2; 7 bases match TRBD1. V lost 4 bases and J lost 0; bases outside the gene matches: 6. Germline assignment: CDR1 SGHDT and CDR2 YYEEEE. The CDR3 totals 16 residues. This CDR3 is CASSVPGQPNTGELFF. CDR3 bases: TGTGCCAGCAGCGTTCCGGGACAGCCGAACACCGGGGAGCTGTTTTTT. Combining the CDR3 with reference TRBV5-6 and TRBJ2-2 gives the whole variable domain DAGVTQSPTHLIKTRGQQVTLRCSPKSGHDTVSWYQQALGQGPQFIFQYYEEEERQRGNFPDRFSGHQFPNYSSELNVNALLLGDSALYLCASSVPGQPNTGELFFGEGSRLTVL.

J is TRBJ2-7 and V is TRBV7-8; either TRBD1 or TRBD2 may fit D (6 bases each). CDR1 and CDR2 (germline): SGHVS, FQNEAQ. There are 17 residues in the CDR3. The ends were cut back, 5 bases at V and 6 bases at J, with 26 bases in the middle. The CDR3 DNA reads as TGTGCCAGCAGCCCTCAGCCCTCCTGGGGGGCTGCTTCCGAGCAGTACTTC. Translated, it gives CASSPQPSWGAASEQYF.

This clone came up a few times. The CDR3 protein is CASSLAWQSGANVLTF. In DNA form, the CDR3 reads TGTGCCAGCAGCTTAGCCTGGCAGTCTGGGGCCAACGTCCTGACTTTC. V usage is TRBV7-2 and J usage is TRBJ2-6; D is ambiguous. In germline, CDR1 is SGHTA, CDR2 FQGNSA. The length of the CDR3 is 16 residues. V was shortened by 0 bases and J by 1 base, with 7 bases between the two germline ends.

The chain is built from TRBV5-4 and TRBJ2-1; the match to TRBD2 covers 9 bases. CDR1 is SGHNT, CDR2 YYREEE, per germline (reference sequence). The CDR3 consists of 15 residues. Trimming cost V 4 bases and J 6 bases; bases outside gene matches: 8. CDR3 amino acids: CASSPGTSQSNEQFF. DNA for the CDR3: TGTGCCAGCAGCCCCGGGACTAGCCAAAGCAATGAGCAGTTCTTC.

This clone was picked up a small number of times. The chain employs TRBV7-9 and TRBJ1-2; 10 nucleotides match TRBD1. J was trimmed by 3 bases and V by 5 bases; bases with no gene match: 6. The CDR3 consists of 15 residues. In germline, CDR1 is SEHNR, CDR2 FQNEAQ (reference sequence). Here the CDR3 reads CASSQGTGVHYGYTF. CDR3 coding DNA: TGTGCCAGCAGCCAGGGGACAGGGGTACACTATGGCTACACCTTC.

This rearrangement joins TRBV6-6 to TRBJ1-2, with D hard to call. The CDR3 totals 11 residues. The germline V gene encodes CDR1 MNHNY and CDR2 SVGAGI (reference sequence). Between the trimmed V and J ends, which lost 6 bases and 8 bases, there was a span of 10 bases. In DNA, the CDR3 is TGTGCCAGCAGCCCCAGTGGCGGCTACACCTTC. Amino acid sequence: CASSPSGGYTF.

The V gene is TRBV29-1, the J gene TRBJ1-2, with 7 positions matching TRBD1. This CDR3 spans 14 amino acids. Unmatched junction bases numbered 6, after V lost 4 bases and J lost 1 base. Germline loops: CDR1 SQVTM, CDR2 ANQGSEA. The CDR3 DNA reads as TGCAGCGTTGGCGGTGACAGGGTTAACTATGGCTACACCTTC. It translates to CSVGGDRVNYGYTF.

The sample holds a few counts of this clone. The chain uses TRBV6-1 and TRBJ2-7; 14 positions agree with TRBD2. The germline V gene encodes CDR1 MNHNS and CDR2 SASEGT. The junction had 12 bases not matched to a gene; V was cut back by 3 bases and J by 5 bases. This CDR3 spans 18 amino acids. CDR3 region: CASSERPGTSGSLNEQYF. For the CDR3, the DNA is TGTGCCAGCAGTGAGAGGCCCGGGACTAGCGGGAGCCTTAACGAGCAGTACTTC.

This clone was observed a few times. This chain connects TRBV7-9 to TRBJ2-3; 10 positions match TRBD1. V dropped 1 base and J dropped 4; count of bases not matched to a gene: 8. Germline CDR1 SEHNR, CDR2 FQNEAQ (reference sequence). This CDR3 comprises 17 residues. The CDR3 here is CASSLGDRGAGPDTQYF. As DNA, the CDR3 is TGTGCCAGCAGCTTAGGGGACAGGGGCGCCGGACCAGATACGCAGTATTTT.

The CDR3 protein is CSSGGLYTDTQYF. The CDR3 bases are TGCAGCTCCGGGGGCCTGTACACAGATACGCAGTATTTT. The chain has TRBV29-1 and TRBJ2-3; D tentatively fits TRBD1 or TRBD2 (6 bases each). Looked up from germline, CDR1 is SQVTM and CDR2 is ANQGSEA. The CDR3 is 13 amino acids. V was shortened by 8 bases and J by 2 bases, with 14 bases between the two germline ends.